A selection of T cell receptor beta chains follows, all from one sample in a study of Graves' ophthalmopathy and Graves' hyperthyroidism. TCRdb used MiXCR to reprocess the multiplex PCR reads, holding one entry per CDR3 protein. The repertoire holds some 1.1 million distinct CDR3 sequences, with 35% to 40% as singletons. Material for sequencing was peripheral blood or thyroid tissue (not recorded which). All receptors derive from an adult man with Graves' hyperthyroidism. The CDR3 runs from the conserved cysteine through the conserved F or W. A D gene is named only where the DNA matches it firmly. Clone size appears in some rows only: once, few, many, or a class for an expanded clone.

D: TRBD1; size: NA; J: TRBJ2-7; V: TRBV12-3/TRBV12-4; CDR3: CASSSDRDRADYEQYF; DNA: TGTGCCAGCAGTTCTGACCGGGACAGGGCAGACTACGAGCAGTACTTC
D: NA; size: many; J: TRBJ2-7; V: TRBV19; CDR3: CASSISQNSEQYF; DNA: TGTGCCAGTAGTATTTCCCAGAACAGCGAGCAGTACTTC
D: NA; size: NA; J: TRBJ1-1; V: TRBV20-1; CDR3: CSAPLGGAEAFF; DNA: TGCAGTGCTCCCCTCGGGGGTGCTGAAGCTTTCTTT
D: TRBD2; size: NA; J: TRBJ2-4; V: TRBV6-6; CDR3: CASSYSSGDRKYF; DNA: TGTGCCAGCAGTTACTCTAGCGGGGACCGAAAGTACTTC
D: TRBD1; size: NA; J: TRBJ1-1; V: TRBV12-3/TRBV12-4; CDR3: CASSGTGGRSGAFF; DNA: TGTGCCAGCAGCGGGACAGGGGGCCGTAGTGGAGCTTTCTTT
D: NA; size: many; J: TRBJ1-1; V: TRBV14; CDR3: CASSLVMNTEAFF; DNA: TGTGCCAGCAGCTTAGTCATGAACACTGAAGCTTTCTTT
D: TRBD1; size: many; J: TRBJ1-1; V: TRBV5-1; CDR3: CASSVRTGNTEAFF; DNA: TGCGCCAGCAGCGTGAGGACAGGGAACACTGAAGCTTTCTTT
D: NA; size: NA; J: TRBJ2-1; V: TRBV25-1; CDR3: CASSDVGPGYNEQFF; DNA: TGTGCCAGCAGTGATGTGGGACCGGGGTACAATGAGCAGTTCTTC
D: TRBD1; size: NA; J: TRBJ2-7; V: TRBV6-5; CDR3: CASSYSTTGAANLPYEQYF; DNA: TGTGCCAGCAGTTACTCGACTACAGGGGCCGCGAACCTCCCCTACGAGCAGTACTTC
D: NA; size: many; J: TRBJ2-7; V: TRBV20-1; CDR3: CSATTFGGSYEQYF; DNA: TGCAGTGCTACCACATTTGGGGGCTCCTACGAGCAGTACTTC
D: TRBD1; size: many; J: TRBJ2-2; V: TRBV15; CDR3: CATSRDQGARTGELFF; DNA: TGTGCCACCAGCAGAGATCAGGGGGCCCGGACCGGGGAGCTGTTTTTT
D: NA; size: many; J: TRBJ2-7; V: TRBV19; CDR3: CASSISRQGYEQYF; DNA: TGTGCCAGTAGTATAAGTCGGCAGGGCTACGAGCAGTACTTC
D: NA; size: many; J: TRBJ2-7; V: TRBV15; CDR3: CATSNERQNEQYF; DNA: TGTGCCACCAGCAACGAGAGACAGAACGAGCAGTACTTC
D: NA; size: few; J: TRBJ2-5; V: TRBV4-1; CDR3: CASSQESSRLGETQYF; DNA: TGCGCCAGCAGCCAAGAATCTAGCCGGTTAGGTGAGACCCAGTACTTC
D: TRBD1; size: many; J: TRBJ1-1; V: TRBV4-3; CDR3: CASSQEDRGPNTEAFF; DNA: TGCGCCAGCAGCCAGGAGGACAGGGGACCGAACACTGAAGCTTTCTTT
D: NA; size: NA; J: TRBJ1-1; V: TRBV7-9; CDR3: CASSPYGGAVTEAFF; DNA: TGTGCCAGCAGCCCCTATGGGGGCGCCGTCACTGAAGCTTTCTTT
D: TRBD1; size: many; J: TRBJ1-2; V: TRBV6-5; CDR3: CASSYSGQRKGYTF; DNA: TGTGCCAGCAGTTACTCGGGACAGCGAAAGGGCTACACCTTC
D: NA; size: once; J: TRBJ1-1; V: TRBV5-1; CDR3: CASSLELRASTEAFF; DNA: TGCGCCAGCAGCTTGGAACTCAGGGCGAGCACTGAAGCTTTCTTT
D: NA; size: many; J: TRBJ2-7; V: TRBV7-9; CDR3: CASSLDPVAYEQYF; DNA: TGTGCCAGCAGCTTAGATCCCGTTGCCTACGAGCAGTACTTC
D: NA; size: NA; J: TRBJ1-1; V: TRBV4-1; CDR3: CASSPTRGANTEAFF; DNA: TGCGCCAGCAGCCCCACGCGAGGAGCGAACACTGAAGCTTTCTTT
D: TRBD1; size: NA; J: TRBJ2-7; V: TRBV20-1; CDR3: CSARAGTATYEQYF; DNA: TGCAGTGCTAGGGCCGGGACAGCGACCTACGAGCAGTACTTC
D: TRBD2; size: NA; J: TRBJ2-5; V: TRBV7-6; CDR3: CASSLLFGRPQETQYF; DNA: TGTGCCAGCAGCTTATTGTTCGGGAGGCCACAAGAGACCCAGTACTTC
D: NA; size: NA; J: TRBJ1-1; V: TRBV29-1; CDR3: CSVRGAGTNTEAFF; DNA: TGCAGCGTTCGTGGAGCAGGGACGAACACTGAAGCCTTCTTT
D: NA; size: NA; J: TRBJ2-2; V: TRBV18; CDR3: CASSPGQINTGELFF; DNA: TGTGCCAGCTCACCTGGACAGATAAACACCGGGGAGCTGTTTTTT
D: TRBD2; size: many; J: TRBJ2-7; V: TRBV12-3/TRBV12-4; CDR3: CASSLASGLLEQYF; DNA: TGTGCCAGCAGTTTGGCATCGGGACTACTCGAGCAGTACTTC
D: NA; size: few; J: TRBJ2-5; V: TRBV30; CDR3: CAWSAAQRETQYF; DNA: TGTGCCTGGAGCGCCGCACAGCGAGAGACCCAGTACTTC
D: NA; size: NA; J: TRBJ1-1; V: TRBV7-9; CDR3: CASSLASVGPQTEAFF; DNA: TGTGCCAGCAGCTTAGCGTCAGTAGGTCCCCAGACTGAAGCTTTCTTT
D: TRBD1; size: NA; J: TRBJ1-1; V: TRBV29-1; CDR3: CSTGQGARTEAFF; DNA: TGCAGCACCGGACAGGGGGCGCGCACTGAAGCTTTCTTT
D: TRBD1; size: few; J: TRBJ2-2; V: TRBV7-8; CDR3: CASSSFGTGEVWVAPGELFF; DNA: TGTGCCAGCAGCTCATTCGGGACAGGGGAGGTTTGGGTCGCTCCCGGGGAGCTGTTTTTT
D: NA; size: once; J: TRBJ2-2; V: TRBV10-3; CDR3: CDISEEGAANTGKLFF; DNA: TGTGACATCAGTGAGGAGGGGGCCGCGAACACCGGGAAGCTGTTTTTT
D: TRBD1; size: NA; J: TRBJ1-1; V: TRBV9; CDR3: CASSVGTSGGTTEAFF; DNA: TGTGCCAGCAGCGTCGGAACTTCAGGGGGTACCACCGAAGCTTTCTTT
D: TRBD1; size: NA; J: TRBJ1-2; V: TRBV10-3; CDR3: CAISEPVTGGRGYTF; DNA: TGTGCCATCAGTGAGCCCGTGACAGGGGGCCGTGGCTACACCTTC
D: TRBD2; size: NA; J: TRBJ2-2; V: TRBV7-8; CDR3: CASSGQRDGTGELFF; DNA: TGTGCCAGCAGCGGCCAGCGGGATGGCACCGGGGAGCTGTTTTTT
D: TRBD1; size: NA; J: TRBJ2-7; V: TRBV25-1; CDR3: CASIGTGHAEQYF; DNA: TGTGCCAGCATCGGGACAGGTCATGCGGAGCAGTACTTC
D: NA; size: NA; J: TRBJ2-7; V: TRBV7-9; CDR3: CASSPLGRLSNEQYF; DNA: TGCGCCAGCAGCCCTCTCGGGCGGCTTTCGAACGAGCAGTACTTC
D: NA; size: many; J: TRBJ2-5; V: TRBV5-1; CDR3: CASSLSTSDETQYF; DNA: TGCGCCAGCAGCTTGTCAACTAGTGATGAGACCCAGTACTTC
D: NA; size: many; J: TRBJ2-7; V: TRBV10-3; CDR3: CAIRVVGALNEQYF; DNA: TGTGCCATCAGGGTAGTAGGGGCTTTAAACGAGCAGTACTTC
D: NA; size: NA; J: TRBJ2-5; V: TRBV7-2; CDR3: CASSLGGIIGGMSQYF; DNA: TGTGCCAGCAGCTTAGGCGGAATTATAGGTGGGATGTCCCAGTACTTC
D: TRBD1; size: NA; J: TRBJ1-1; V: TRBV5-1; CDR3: CASSHGTGVSRTEAFF; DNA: TGCGCCAGCAGCCACGGGACAGGGGTATCTCGGACTGAAGCTTTCTTT
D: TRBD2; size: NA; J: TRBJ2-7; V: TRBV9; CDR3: CASSEGVGTSAYEQYF; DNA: TGTGCCAGCAGCGAGGGGGTCGGGACTAGCGCATACGAGCAGTACTTC
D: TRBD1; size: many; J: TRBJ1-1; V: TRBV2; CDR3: CASRKTGSVTEAFF; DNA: TGTGCCAGCAGGAAGACAGGGTCGGTCACTGAAGCTTTCTTT
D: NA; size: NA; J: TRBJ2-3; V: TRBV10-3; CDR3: CAISEEGAGNTQYF; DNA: TGTGCCATCAGTGAAGAAGGGGCGGGTAATACGCAGTATTTT
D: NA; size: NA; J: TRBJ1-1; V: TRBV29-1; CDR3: CSVDDRLMNTKAFF; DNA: TGCAGCGTTGATGACAGACTTATGAACACTAAAGCTTTCTTT
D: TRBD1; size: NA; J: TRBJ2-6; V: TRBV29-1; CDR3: CSVDSGTGGDGANVLTF; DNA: TGCAGCGTTGATTCTGGGACAGGGGGTGATGGGGCCAACGTCCTGACTTTC
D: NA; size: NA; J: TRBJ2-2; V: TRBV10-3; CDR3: CAISRVGELFF; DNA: TGTGCCATCAGCCGAGTCGGGGAGCTGTTTTTT
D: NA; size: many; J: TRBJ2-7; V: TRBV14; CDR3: CASSPKDDRVYREQYF; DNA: TGTGCCAGCAGCCCCAAGGACGACCGGGTATATCGTGAGCAGTACTTC
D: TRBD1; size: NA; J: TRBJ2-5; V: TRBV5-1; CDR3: CAGSSGTGMGMETQYF; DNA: TGCGCCGGCAGCTCTGGGACAGGGATGGGGATGGAGACCCAGTACTTC
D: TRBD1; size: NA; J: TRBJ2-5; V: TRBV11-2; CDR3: CASTGTGGWETQYF; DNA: TGTGCCAGCACCGGGACAGGGGGCTGGGAGACCCAGTACTTC
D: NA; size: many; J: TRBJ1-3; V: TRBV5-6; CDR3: CASSLFDSGNTIYF; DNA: TGTGCCAGCAGCTTGTTTGACTCTGGAAACACCATATATTTT